The source of this TCR beta chain is a study of prognosis after radiotherapy for stage I lung cancer. The germline V gene has CDR1 PRHDT and CDR2 FYEKMQ (reference sequence). CDR3 length: 13 amino acids. Trimming cost V 3 bases and J 12 bases, with 17 bases left between them. Peripheral venous blood was drawn in approximately 5.9-milliliter volumes, with a draw taken at each of two separate time points. With two-round multiplex PCR, TCR beta CDR3 sequences were amplified from genomic DNA. Every TRBV and TRBJ gene had its own specific primer in first-round PCR. TCRdb called the multiplex PCR reads again in MiXCR, with one record for every CDR3 protein. In the table there are about 16,000 distinct CDR3 sequences, under 50% of which are singletons.

The TCR was taken from a donor aged 50 or older with non-small cell lung cancer. The input for sequencing was PBMCs, taken before or after stereotactic body radiation therapy (not recorded which). This sequence joins TRBV13 and TRBJ1-2; possible D gene TRBD1, 5 bases. The CDR3 here is CASSFGQARDHTF. CDR3 DNA sequence: TGTGCCAGCAGCTTTGGTCAGGCGAGGGACCACACCTTC.